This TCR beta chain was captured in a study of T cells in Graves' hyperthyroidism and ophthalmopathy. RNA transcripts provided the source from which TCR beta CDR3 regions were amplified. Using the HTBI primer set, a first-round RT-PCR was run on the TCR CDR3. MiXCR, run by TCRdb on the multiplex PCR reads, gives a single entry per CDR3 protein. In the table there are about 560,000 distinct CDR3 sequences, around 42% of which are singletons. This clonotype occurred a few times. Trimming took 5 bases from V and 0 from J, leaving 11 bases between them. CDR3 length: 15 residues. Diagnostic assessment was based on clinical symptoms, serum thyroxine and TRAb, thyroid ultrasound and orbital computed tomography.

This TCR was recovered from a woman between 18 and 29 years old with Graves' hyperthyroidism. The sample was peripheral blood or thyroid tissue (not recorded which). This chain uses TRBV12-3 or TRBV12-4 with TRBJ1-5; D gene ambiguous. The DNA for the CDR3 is TGTGCCAGCAGTCCAGGAGCGGCTAGCAATCAGCCCCAGCATTTT. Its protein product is CASSPGAASNQPQHF.